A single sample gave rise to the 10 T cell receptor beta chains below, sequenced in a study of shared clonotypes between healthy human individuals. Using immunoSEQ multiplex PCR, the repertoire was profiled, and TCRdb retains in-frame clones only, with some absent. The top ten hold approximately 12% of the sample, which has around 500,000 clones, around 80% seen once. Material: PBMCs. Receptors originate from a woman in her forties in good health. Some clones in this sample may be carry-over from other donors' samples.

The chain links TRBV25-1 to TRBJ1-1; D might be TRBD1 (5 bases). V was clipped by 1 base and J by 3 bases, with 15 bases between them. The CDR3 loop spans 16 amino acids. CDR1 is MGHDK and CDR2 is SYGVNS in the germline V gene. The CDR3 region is CASSELRGADYTEAFF. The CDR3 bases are TGTGCCAGCAGTGAATTGCGTGGGGCTGATTACACTGAAGCTTTCTTT.

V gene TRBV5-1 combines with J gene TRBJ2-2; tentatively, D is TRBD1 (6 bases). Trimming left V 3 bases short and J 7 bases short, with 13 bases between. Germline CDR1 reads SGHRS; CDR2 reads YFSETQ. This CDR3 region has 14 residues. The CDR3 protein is CASSWDTSDGELFF. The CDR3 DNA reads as TGCGCCAGCAGCTGGGACACCTCGGACGGGGAGCTGTTTTTT.

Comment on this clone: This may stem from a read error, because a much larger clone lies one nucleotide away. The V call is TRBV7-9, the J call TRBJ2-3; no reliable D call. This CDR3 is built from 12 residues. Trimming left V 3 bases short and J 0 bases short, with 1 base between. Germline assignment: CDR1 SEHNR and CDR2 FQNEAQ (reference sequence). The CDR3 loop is CASSFSTDTQYF. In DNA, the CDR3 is TGTGCCAGCAGCTTTAGCACAGATACGCAGTATTTT.

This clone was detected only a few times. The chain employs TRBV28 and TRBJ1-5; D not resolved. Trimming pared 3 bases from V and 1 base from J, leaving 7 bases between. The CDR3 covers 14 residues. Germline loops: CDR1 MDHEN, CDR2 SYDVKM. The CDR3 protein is CASSLRGSNQPQHF. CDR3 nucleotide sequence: TGTGCCAGCAGTTTGCGGGGAAGCAATCAGCCCCAGCATTTT. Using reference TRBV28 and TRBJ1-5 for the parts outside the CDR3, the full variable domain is DVKVTQSSRYLVKRTGEKVFLECVQDMDHENMFWYRQDPGLGLRLIYFSYDVKMKEKGDIPEGYSVSREKKERFSLILESASTNQTSMYLCASSLRGSNQPQHFGDGTRLSIL.

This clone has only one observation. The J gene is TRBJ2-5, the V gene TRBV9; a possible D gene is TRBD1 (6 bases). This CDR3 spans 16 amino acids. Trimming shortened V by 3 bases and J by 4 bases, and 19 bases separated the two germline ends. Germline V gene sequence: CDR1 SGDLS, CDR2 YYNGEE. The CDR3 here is CASSDRRDTGRETQYF. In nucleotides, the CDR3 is TGTGCCAGCAGCGATCGCCGGGACACGGGGAGAGAGACCCAGTACTTC.

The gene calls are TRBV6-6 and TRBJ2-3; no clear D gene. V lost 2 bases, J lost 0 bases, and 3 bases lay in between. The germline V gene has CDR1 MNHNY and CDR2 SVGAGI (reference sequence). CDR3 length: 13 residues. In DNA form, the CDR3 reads TGTGCCAGCAGTTACGAGAGCACAGATACGCAGTATTTT. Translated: CASSYESTDTQYF.

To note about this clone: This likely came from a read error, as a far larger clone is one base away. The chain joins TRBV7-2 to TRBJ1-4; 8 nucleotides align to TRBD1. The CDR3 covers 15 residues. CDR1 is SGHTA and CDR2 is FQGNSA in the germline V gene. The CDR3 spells CARSPPGTGTEKLFF. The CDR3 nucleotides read TGTGCCCGCAGCCCACCCGGGACAGGTACCGAAAAACTGTTTTTT.

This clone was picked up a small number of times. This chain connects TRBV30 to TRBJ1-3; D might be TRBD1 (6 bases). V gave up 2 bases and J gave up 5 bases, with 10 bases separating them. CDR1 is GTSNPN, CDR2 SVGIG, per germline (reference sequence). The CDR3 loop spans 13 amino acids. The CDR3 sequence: CAWSRGARNTIYF. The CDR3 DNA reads TGTGCCTGGAGTCGGGGGGCTCGAAACACCATATATTTT.

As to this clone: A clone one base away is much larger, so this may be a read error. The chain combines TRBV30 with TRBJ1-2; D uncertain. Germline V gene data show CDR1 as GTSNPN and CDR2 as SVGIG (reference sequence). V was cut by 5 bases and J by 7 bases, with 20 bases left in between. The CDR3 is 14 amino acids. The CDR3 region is CAWGSKGYWRGYTF. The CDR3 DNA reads TGTGCCTGGGGCTCAAAGGGATATTGGCGTGGCTACACCTTC. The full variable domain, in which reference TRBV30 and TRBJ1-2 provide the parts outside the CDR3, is SQTIHQWPATLVQPVGSPLSLECTVEGTSNPNLYWYRQAAGRGLQLLFYSVGIGQISSEVPQNLSASRPQDRQFILSSKKLLLSDSGFYLCAWGSKGYWRGYTFGSGTRLTVV.

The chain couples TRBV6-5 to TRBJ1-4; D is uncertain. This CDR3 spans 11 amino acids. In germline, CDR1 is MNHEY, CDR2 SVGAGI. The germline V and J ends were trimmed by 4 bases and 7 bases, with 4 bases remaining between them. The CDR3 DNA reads TGTGCCAGCAGTTCCGGTGAAAAACTGTTTTTT. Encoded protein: CASSSGEKLFF.